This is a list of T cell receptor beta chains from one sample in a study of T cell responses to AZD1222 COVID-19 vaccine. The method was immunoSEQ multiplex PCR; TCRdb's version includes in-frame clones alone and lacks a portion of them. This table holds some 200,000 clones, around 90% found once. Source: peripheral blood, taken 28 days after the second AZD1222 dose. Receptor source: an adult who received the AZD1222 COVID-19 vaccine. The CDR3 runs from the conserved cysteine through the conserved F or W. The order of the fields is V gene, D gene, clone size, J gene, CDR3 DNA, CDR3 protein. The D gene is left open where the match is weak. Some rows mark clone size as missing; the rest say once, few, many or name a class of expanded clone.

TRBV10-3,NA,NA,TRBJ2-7,TGTGCCATCACTCCAGGGAGTAACTCCTACGAGCAGTACTTC,CAITPGSNSYEQYF
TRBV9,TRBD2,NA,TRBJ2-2,TGTGCCAGCAGCGTAGAACTAGCGGGGGACACCGGGGAGCTGTTTTTT,CASSVELAGDTGELFF
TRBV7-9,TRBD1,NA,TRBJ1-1,TGTGCCAGCAGCTTAGAGACAGGGGTGAACACTGAAGCTTTCTTT,CASSLETGVNTEAFF
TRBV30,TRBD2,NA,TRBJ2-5,TGTGCCTGGACCCCCGGCCCGGGACTAGCGGGACAAGAGACCCAGTACTTC,CAWTPGPGLAGQETQYF
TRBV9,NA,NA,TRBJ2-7,TGTGCCAGCAGCCCGAGGACTATCTCCTACGAGCAGTACTTC,CASSPRTISYEQYF
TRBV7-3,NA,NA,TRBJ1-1,TGTGCCAGCAGTCTTCAGTCAAACACTGAAGCTTTCTTT,CASSLQSNTEAFF
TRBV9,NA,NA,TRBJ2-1,TGTGCCAGCAGCGTAGGCAGCATCAGCTACAATGAGCAGTTCTTC,CASSVGSISYNEQFF
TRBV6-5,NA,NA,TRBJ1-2,TGTGCCAGCAGACAGGGTCGGGGCTACACCTTC,CASRQGRGYTF
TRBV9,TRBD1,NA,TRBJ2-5,TGTGCCAGCAGCGTTAGCAGGGACAGTGAGACCCAGTACTTC,CASSVSRDSETQYF
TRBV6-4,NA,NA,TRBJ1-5,TGTGCCAGCAAGCCGGACGCCCGCCCCGATCAGCCCCAGCATTTT,CASKPDARPDQPQHF
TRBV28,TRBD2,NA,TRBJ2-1,TGTGCCAGCAGTTTAGGCCCAAATAGCGGGAGCCCTATCGATGAGCAGTTCTTC,CASSLGPNSGSPIDEQFF
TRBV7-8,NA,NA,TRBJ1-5,TGTGCCAGCAGCTTAGACGGAGCAGGGCCCCAGCATTTT,CASSLDGAGPQHF
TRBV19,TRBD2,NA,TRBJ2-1,TGTGCCAGTAGTATCAGGCCGACTAGCGGGAGAAGAAATGAGCAGTTCTTC,CASSIRPTSGRRNEQFF
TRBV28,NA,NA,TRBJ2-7,TGTGCCAGCACCCTTGGGACCTACGAGCAGTACTTC,CASTLGTYEQYF
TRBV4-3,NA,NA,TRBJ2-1,TGCGCCAGCAGCCAAGCCATGAGGAATGAGCAGTTCTTC,CASSQAMRNEQFF
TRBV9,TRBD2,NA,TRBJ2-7,TGTGCCAGCAGCGTAGAAACGGGAGGGCCGGGGGAGCAGTACTTC,CASSVETGGPGEQYF
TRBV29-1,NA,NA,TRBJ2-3,TGCAGCTCTCACTTGCGGAACACAGATACGCAGTATTTT,CSSHLRNTDTQYF
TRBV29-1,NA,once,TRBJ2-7,TGCAGCGTTAAGGGGGGCCCCTACGAGCAGTACTTC,CSVKGGPYEQYF
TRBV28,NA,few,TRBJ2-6,TGTGCCAGCAGTTTAGGGGGGCTTGGGGCCAACGTCCTGACTTTC,CASSLGGLGANVLTF
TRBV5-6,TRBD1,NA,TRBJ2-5,TGTGCCAGCAGCCGTACCGGGACAGGGGCCCTGGGAGAGACCCAGTACTTC,CASSRTGTGALGETQYF
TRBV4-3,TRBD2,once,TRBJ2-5,TGCGCCAGCAGCCCCGGGACTAGCGGGAGGGAAGAGACCCAGTACTTC,CASSPGTSGREETQYF
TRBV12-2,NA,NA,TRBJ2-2,TGTGCAAGTCGCTTACGGGGACTAGCGGGAGGGCCGGGCACCGGGGAGCTGTTTTTT,CASRLRGLAGGPGTGELFF
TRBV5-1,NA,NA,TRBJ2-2,TGCGCCAGCAGCTTCGGGGCCGAGGAGCTGTTTTTT,CASSFGAEELFF
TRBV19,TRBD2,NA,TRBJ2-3,TGTGCCAGTAGTATTAGTCTAGCGGGAGGCCCTAGCACAGATACGCAGTATTTT,CASSISLAGGPSTDTQYF
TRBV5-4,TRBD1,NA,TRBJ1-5,TGTGCCAGCAGCCAGGGGGCTGGCAATCAGCCCCAGCATTTT,CASSQGAGNQPQHF
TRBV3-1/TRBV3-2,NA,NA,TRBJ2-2,TGTGCCAGCAGCCAACACCAGTTAACCGGGGAGCTGTTTTTT,CASSQHQLTGELFF
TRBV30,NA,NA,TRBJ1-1,TGTGCCTGGAGCGACGGGGCGGACTATGAAGCTTTCTTT,CAWSDGADYEAFF
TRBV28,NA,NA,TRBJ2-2,TGTGCCAGCAGTACAGGAGTGAACACCGGGGAGCTGTTTTTT,CASSTGVNTGELFF
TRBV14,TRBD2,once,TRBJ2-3,TGTGCCAGCAGCCGAGCGGGGTACACAGATACGCAGTATTTT,CASSRAGYTDTQYF
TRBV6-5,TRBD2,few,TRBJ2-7,TGTGCCAGCAGTACCGGGACTAGCGGGGGGATGGTGCAGTACTTC,CASSTGTSGGMVQYF
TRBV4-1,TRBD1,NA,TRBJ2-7,TGCGCCAGCAGCCAGCTTCAAACGGGACAGCCCTGGGACGAGCAGTACTTC,CASSQLQTGQPWDEQYF
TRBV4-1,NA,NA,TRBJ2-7,TGCGCCAGCAGCCAAGCGTCCGGGGATTCATACGAGCAGTACTTC,CASSQASGDSYEQYF
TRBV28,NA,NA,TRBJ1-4,TGTGCCAGCAGCGGCCAGGGTTATGCTAATGAAAAACTGTTTTTT,CASSGQGYANEKLFF
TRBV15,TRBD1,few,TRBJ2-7,TGTGCCACCAGTAACTATGGGGGACAGGGCCCCTACGAGCAGTACTTC,CATSNYGGQGPYEQYF
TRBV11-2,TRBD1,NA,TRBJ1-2,TGTGCCAGCAGCTTAGAGGGGACAGGGGATGGCTACACCTTC,CASSLEGTGDGYTF
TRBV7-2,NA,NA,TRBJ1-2,TGTGCCAGCAGCACACGACAGCCATGGTATGGCTACACCTTC,CASSTRQPWYGYTF
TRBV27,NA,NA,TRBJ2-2,TGTGCCAGCAGTACTCAGGGGACCGGGGAGCTGTTTTTT,CASSTQGTGELFF
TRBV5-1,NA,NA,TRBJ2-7,TGCGCCAGCAGCTTGGGGGACGAGCAGTACTTC,CASSLGDEQYF
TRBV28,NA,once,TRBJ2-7,TGTGCCAGCAGTCTTCAGGGTTCCTACGAGCAGTACTTC,CASSLQGSYEQYF
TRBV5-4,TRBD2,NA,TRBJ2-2,TGTGCCAGCAGCTTCCGCGGGAGAGTCACCGGGGAGCTGTTTTTT,CASSFRGRVTGELFF
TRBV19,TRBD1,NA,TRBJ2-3,TGTGCCAGTTGTGGGGTATTGGGACAGGGAGACACAGATACGCAGTATTTT,CASCGVLGQGDTDTQYF
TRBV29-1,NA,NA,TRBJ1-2,TGCAGCGTTACAGGAATCGACTATGGCTACACCTTC,CSVTGIDYGYTF
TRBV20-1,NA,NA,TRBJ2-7,TGCAGTGCTAGTACTACGGGTGAGCAGTACTTC,CSASTTGEQYF
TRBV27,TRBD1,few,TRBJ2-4,TGTGCCAGCATCGGGACAGGACTAGCCAAAAACATTCAGTACTTC,CASIGTGLAKNIQYF
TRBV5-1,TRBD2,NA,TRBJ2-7,TGCGCCAGCCGTCAGACTAGCGGGACTGACGAGCAGTACTTC,CASRQTSGTDEQYF
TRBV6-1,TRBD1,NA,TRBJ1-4,TGTGCCAGCAGTGAGACGACAGGGTGGGATGAAAAACTGTTTTTT,CASSETTGWDEKLFF